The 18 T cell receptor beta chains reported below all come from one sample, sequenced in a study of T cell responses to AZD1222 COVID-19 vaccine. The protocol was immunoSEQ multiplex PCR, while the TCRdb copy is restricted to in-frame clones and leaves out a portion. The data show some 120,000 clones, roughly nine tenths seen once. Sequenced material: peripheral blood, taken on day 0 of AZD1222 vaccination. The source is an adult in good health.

CDR3 nucleotide sequence: TGTGCCAGCAGACTTAGGGGATTTACCTATAATTCACCCCTCCACTTT. Protein product: CASRLRGFTYNSPLHF. The rearrangement joins TRBV28 to TRBJ1-6; weak D call: TRBD1 (5 bases). CDR1 and CDR2 (germline): MDHEN, SYDVKM. This CDR3 has 16 residues. Between the trimmed V and J ends, which lost 6 bases and 2 bases, there was a span of 14 bases.

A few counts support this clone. This chain's CDR3 is CSVEGGRRNYGYTF. The CDR3 DNA reads as TGCAGCGTTGAAGGTGGGCGCAGGAACTATGGCTACACCTTC. The chain employs TRBV29-1 and TRBJ1-2; D unclear. Per the germline V gene, CDR1 is SQVTM and CDR2 is ANQGSEA. The length of the CDR3 is 14 residues. Trimming cost V 1 base and J 2 bases, with 11 bases left between them.

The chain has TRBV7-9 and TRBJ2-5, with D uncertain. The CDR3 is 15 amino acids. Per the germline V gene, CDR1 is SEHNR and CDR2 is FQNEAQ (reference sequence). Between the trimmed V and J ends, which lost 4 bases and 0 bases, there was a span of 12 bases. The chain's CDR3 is CASSSSRGDQETQYF. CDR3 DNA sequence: TGTGCCAGCAGCTCCTCCCGCGGCGACCAAGAGACCCAGTACTTC.

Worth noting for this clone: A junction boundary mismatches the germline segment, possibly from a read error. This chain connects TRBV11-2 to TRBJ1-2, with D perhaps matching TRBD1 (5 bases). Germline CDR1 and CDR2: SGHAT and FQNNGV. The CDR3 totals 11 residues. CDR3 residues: CASSLGGQGHF. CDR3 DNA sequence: TGTGCCAGCAGCTTAGGGGGTCAGGGTCACTTC.

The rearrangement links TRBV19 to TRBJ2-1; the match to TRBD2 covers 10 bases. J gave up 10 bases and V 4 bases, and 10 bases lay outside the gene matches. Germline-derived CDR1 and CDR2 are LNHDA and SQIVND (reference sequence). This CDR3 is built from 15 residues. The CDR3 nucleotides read TGTGCCAGTAGTACGACTAGCGGGCCTGGCGGAGAGCAGTTCTTC. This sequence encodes CASSTTSGPGGEQFF.

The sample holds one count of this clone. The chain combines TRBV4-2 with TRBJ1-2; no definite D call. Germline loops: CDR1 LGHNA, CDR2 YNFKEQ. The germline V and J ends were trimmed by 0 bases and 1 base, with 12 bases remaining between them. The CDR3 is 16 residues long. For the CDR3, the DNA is TGTGCCAGCAGCCAAGACCCGGGGTCGGGTAACTATGGCTACACCTTC. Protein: CASSQDPGSGNYGYTF.

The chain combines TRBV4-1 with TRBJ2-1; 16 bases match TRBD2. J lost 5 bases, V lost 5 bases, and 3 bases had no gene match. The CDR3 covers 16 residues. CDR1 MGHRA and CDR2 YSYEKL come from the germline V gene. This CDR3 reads CASSRGLAGGHNEQFF. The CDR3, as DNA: TGCGCCAGCAGCAGGGGACTAGCGGGGGGGCACAATGAGCAGTTCTTC.

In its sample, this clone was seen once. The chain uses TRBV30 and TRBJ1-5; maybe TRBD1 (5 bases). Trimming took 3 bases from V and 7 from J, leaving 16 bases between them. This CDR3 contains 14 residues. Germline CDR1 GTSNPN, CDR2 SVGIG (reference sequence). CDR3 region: CAWRGPGEAQPQHF. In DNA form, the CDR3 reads TGTGCCTGGAGGGGGCCCGGTGAAGCCCAGCCCCAGCATTTT.

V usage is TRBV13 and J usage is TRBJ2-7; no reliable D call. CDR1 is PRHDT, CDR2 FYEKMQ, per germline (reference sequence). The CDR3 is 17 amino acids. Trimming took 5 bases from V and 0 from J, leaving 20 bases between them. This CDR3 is CASSIYSGHLFSYEQYF. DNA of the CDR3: TGTGCCAGCAGCATATACTCCGGGCACCTCTTCTCCTACGAGCAGTACTTC.

CDR3 in DNA: TGTGCCAGCAGCCCTAGCGGGAGGTACAATGAGCAGTTCTTC. Translating gives CASSPSGRYNEQFF. The chain links TRBV27 to TRBJ2-1; 11 bases line up with TRBD2. The CDR3 runs to 14 residues. After removal of 6 bases from V and 4 bases from J, the junction contained 2 bases not matched to a gene. Germline CDR1 MNHEY, CDR2 SMNVEV (reference sequence).

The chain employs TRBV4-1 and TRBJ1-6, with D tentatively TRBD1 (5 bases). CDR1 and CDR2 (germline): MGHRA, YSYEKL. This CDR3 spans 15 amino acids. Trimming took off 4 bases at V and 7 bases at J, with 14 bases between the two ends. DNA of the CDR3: TGCGCCAGCAGCCCATTGGGACGGACAAATTCACCCCTCCACTTT. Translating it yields CASSPLGRTNSPLHF.

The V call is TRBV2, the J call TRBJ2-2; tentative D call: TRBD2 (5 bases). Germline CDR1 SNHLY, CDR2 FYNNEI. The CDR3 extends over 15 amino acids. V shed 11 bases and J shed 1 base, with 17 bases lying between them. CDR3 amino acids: CAGGGRTGNTGELFF. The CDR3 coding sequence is TGTGCCGGAGGAGGCCGAACGGGGAACACCGGGGAGCTGTTTTTT.

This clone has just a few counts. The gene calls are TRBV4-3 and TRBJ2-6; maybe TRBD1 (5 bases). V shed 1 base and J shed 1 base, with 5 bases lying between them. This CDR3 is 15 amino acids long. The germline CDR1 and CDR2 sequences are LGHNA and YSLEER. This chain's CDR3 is CASSQAGSGANVLTF. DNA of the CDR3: TGCGCCAGCAGCCAAGCAGGGTCTGGGGCCAACGTCCTGACTTTC.

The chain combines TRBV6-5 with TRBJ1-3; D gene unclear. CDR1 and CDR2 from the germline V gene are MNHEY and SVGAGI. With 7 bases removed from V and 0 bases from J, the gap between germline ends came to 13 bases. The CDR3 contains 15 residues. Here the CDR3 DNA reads TGTGCCAGCACTGTGGGTCCGAACTCTGGAAACACCATATATTTT. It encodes CASTVGPNSGNTIYF.

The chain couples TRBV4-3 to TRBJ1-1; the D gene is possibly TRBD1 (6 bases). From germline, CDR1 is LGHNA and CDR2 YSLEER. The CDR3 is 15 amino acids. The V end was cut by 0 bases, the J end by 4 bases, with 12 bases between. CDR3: CASSQDLGQLTEAFF. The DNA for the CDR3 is TGCGCCAGCAGCCAAGATCTCGGACAGCTCACTGAAGCTTTCTTT.

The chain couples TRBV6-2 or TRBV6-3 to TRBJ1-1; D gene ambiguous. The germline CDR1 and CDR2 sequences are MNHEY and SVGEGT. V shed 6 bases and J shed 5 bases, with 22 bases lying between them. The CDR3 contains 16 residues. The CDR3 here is CASSIPLRAPGTEAFF. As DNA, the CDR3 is TGTGCCAGCAGCATCCCCCTTCGGGCCCCGGGGACTGAAGCTTTCTTT.

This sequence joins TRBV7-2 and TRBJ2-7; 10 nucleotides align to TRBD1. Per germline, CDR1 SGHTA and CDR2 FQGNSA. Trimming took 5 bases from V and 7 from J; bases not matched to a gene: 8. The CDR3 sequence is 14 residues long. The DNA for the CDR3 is TGTGCCAGCAGCATTGAAGGACAGGGGGGGGAGCAGTACTTC. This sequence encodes CASSIEGQGGEQYF.

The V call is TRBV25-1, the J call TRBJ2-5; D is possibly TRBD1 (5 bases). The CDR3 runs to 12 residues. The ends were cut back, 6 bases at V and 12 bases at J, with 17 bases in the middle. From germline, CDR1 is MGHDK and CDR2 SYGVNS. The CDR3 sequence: CASSAIGAREYF. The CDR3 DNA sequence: TGTGCCAGCAGCGCAATAGGGGCAAGGGAGTACTTC.